This T cell receptor (beta chain) was found in a study of cytomegalovirus exposure and HLA in healthy donors. Study findings and constraints: A reported reduction in N-insertions relative to the roughly 700-donor mean was seen in an Asian-associated ancestry cluster in a later analysis. Excluded were some V segments that proved indistinguishable, including TRBV6-2 and TRBV6-3. The authors reported that TCR beta sequences could predict HLA-A and HLA-B alleles. These predictions were accurate for most subjects in the first cohort. Overall, under 200 TCR beta chains were annotated as cytomegalovirus-associated.

Turning to this clone: Its cognate antigen is unknown.

Both 60 Vbeta primers and 13 Jbeta primers went into the PCR. Sequenced by immunoSEQ multiplex PCR; TCRdb stores in-frame clones only, minus some. The repertoire consists of some 85,000 clones, with less than 85% occurring once and the leading ten covering 2.4%. Deletions cut 1 base from V and 5 bases from J, with 9 bases between. In germline, CDR1 is SQVTM, CDR2 ANQGSEA. The CDR3 is 13 amino acids. Input material: PBMCs. The sequence was obtained from a woman aged 50 to 60 in good health and CMV-seronegative. The V call is TRBV29-1, the J call TRBJ2-1, with D tentatively TRBD2 (5 bases). The CDR3 spells CSVEGGEDNEQFF. CDR3 nucleotide sequence: TGCAGCGTTGAAGGGGGAGAGGACAATGAGCAGTTCTTC.